This T cell receptor (beta chain) is drawn from a study of T cell responses to AZD1222 COVID-19 vaccine. Study results and caveats: Sampling that yielded the repertoires occurred only after the peak T cell response. Spike regions recognized by vaccine-associated CD4 TCRs spanned the protein, led by 160-218 and 743-854. An increase in Spike-specific TCR breadth and depth was observed after two AZD1222 doses. White British people made up most donors, females outnumbered males, and clonal diversity was possibly underestimated.

About this clone itself: The antigen is undetermined.

The germline V gene has CDR1 MNHEY and CDR2 SVGAGI. The CDR3 totals 15 residues. Trimming removed 5 bases from V and 0 bases from J, with 12 bases in between. Repertoires were generated with immunoSEQ multiplex PCR, while TCRdb's copy carries only in-frame clones and drops some. The sample has about 120,000 clones; 80% to 90% are singletons. The receptor's source is an adult in good health. The rearrangement uses TRBV6-5 and TRBJ2-3; D gene unclear. Here the sequenced sample was peripheral blood, taken on day 0 of AZD1222 vaccination. CDR3 nucleotide sequence: TGTGCCAGCAGTCTTACGGAACTTAGCACAGATACGCAGTATTTT. Protein: CASSLTELSTDTQYF.